Included here is one TCR beta chain sequence, with context. What it binds is not known. V was clipped by 0 bases and J by 2 bases; unmatched bases: 24. The CDR3 runs 22 residues. Germline V CDR1 and CDR2: SGHNT, YYREEE (reference sequence). For TCR, cDNA came from 5'RACE template switching, which added a universal primer site and UMIs. TCRdb independently ran MiXCR on the 5' RACE reads; one entry per CDR3 protein. The sample records about 630,000 distinct CDR3 sequences, 9% to 15% being singletons. This specimen belongs to a study of T cells after yellow fever vaccination. Overall study: Some fractions had low cell numbers, and these were prepared with SMART-Seq v4 Ultra Low Input.

Study-level points and caveats: Most clones from primary vaccination resurfaced after the booster (under 97% CD4, 75% to 90% CD8). FACS-sorted repertoires could contain abundant clonotypes contaminating from the bulk population.

V is TRBV5-4 and J is TRBJ1-2, with 8 nucleotides matching TRBD1. The sequence derives from a man aged 25 to 40 who received the YFV17D yellow fever vaccine. The sequences come from PBMCs, collected on the day of the yellow fever booster vaccination. CDR3 nucleotide sequence: TGTGCCAGCAGCTTGGAAGGACAGGGTACCCTAAAAACGTCTAAGGGGAACTATGGCTACACCTTC. Encoded protein: CASSLEGQGTLKTSKGNYGYTF.